The rows below give T cell receptor beta chains drawn from one sample of a study of shared clonotypes between healthy human individuals. The data were produced by immunoSEQ multiplex PCR, yet TCRdb's version contains in-frame clones alone and is incomplete. Of some 1,400,000 clones in the sample, 95% to 97% are singletons; the top ten hold 1.2%. The sample taken for sequencing was naive CD4+ T cells sorted from blood. The receptor set was obtained from a man aged 30-40 years in good health. The CDR3 runs from the conserved cysteine through the conserved F or W. The D gene is left open where the match is weak.

D gene: .
J gene: TRBJ1-1
V gene: TRBV4-1
CDR3 DNA: TGCGCCAGCAGCCAAGCCCTTTTTGTCCGGGCGCTCGACACTGAAGCTTTCTTT
CDR3 protein: CASSQALFVRALDTEAFF

D gene: .
J gene: TRBJ2-5
V gene: TRBV7-6
CDR3 DNA: TGTGCCAGCAGCCTTTACAGGGGACTAGAGACCCAGTACTTC
CDR3 protein: CASSLYRGLETQYF

D gene: TRBD2
J gene: TRBJ2-2
V gene: TRBV5-1
CDR3 DNA: TGCGCCAGCAGCTTTTCTAGCGGTCGGAACACCGGGGAGCTGTTTTTT
CDR3 protein: CASSFSSGRNTGELFF

D gene: TRBD2
J gene: TRBJ2-7
V gene: TRBV30
CDR3 DNA: TGTGCCTGGAGAGGGGCTAGCGGATACAACTACGAGCAGTACTTC
CDR3 protein: CAWRGASGYNYEQYF

D gene: .
J gene: TRBJ2-7
V gene: TRBV25-1
CDR3 DNA: TGTGCCAGCAGTACTCAATCTCAGGGAGGCGAGCAGTACTTC
CDR3 protein: CASSTQSQGGEQYF

D gene: TRBD1
J gene: TRBJ2-7
V gene: TRBV5-1
CDR3 DNA: TGCGCCAGCAGCTTGAGACAGGGGGCCTACGAGCAGTACTTC
CDR3 protein: CASSLRQGAYEQYF

D gene: .
J gene: TRBJ2-3
V gene: TRBV30
CDR3 DNA: TGTGCCTGGAGTCCGACAGATACGCAGTATTTT
CDR3 protein: CAWSPTDTQYF

D gene: .
J gene: TRBJ1-2
V gene: TRBV27
CDR3 DNA: TGTGCCAGCAGTAAGACAGGTGCCTATGGCTACACCTTC
CDR3 protein: CASSKTGAYGYTF

D gene: .
J gene: TRBJ2-1
V gene: TRBV25-1
CDR3 DNA: TGTGCCAGCAGTCCATTCGGGACAATCTACAATGAGCAGTTCTTC
CDR3 protein: CASSPFGTIYNEQFF

D gene: .
J gene: TRBJ2-1
V gene: TRBV5-6
CDR3 DNA: TGTGCCAGCAGCAAGGGCGGTTATTACAATGAGCAGTTCTTC
CDR3 protein: CASSKGGYYNEQFF

D gene: .
J gene: TRBJ1-5
V gene: TRBV5-1
CDR3 DNA: TGCGCCAGCAGCTCTGGTGGCGGAGCGAGCAATCAGCCCCAGCATTTT
CDR3 protein: CASSSGGGASNQPQHF

D gene: .
J gene: TRBJ2-1
V gene: TRBV7-9
CDR3 DNA: TGTGCCAGCGGGTTGGAGAACAATGAGCAGTTCTTC
CDR3 protein: CASGLENNEQFF

D gene: .
J gene: TRBJ1-4
V gene: TRBV14
CDR3 DNA: TGTGCCAGCAGCGTACAGCTTACAGGGAGTGGGGAAAAACTGTTTTTT
CDR3 protein: CASSVQLTGSGEKLFF

D gene: TRBD2
J gene: TRBJ2-4
V gene: TRBV5-5
CDR3 DNA: TGTGCCAGCAGCCTACTAGCGGGAGGGCCCCGGCTGGGGGACATTCAGTACTTC
CDR3 protein: CASSLLAGGPRLGDIQYF

D gene: .
J gene: TRBJ1-2
V gene: TRBV15
CDR3 DNA: TGTGCCACCAGCAGAGATGGTGGGGAGGGGTTCAACTATGGCTACACCTTC
CDR3 protein: CATSRDGGEGFNYGYTF

D gene: .
J gene: TRBJ2-4
V gene: TRBV11-2
CDR3 DNA: TGTGCCAGCAGCTCTGTTACAGTAGCCAAAAACATTCAGTACTTC
CDR3 protein: CASSSVTVAKNIQYF

D gene: .
J gene: TRBJ1-1
V gene: TRBV5-1
CDR3 DNA: TGCGCCAGCAGAGGTACCTTCAGCACTGAAGCTTTCTTT
CDR3 protein: CASRGTFSTEAFF

D gene: TRBD1
J gene: TRBJ2-7
V gene: TRBV2
CDR3 DNA: TGTGCCAGCAGTGAAGCGAACAGGGGGCCCGAGCAGTACTTC
CDR3 protein: CASSEANRGPEQYF

D gene: TRBD2
J gene: TRBJ2-2
V gene: TRBV10-3
CDR3 DNA: TGTGCCACCTGCCCGCACCGGTCGGCTAGCGGGAGGGGCACCGGGGAGCTGTTTTTT
CDR3 protein: CATCPHRSASGRGTGELFF

D gene: .
J gene: TRBJ2-2
V gene: TRBV19
CDR3 DNA: TGTGCCAGTTCCGCCAGAGTACCCCCTTTCTCCGGGGAGCTGTTTTTT
CDR3 protein: CASSARVPPFSGELFF

D gene: TRBD2
J gene: TRBJ2-7
V gene: TRBV28
CDR3 DNA: TGTGCCAGCAGCGGGACTAGAATAATCTACGAGCAGTACTTC
CDR3 protein: CASSGTRIIYEQYF

D gene: TRBD2
J gene: TRBJ2-7
V gene: TRBV15
CDR3 DNA: TGTGCCACCGGACTAGCGGGAGGGCCCTCTTGGGGACAGTACTTC
CDR3 protein: CATGLAGGPSWGQYF